This T cell receptor beta chain was sequenced in a study of OX40 agonist ivuxolimab in advanced cancers. General observations from the study: Nonresponders included some who also had low normalized T-cell clonal expansion. CD8+ T cells showed, on average, more clonal expansion than CD4+ cells.

This clone was seen just once. What it binds is unknown. Trimming pared 2 bases from V and 4 bases from J, leaving 9 bases between. Germline V lookup: CDR1 GTSNPN, CDR2 SVGIG (reference sequence). The CDR3 runs to 13 residues. Generated by immunoSEQ multiplex PCR, the TCRdb table keeps only in-frame clones and is missing some. The sample holds 55,000 to 85,000 clones, 86% seen once. The sequence was collected from an adult with an advanced solid tumor such as melanoma, head and neck, liver or kidney cancer. This chain links TRBV30 with TRBJ1-3; D perhaps matches TRBD1 (6 bases). Source: CD4+ or CD8+ T cells sorted from blood, taken in a trial of the OX40 agonist ivuxolimab. The CDR3, as DNA: TGTGCCTGGAGTCCCGGACAGGGAAACACCATATATTTT. It codes for CAWSPGQGNTIYF. The whole variable domain, remainder taken from reference TRBV30 and TRBJ1-3, is SQTIHQWPATLVQPVGSPLSLECTVEGTSNPNLYWYRQAAGRGLQLLFYSVGIGQISSEVPQNLSASRPQDRQFILSSKKLLLSDSGFYLCAWSPGQGNTIYFGEGSWLTVV.